This T cell receptor (beta chain) was observed in a study of cytomegalovirus exposure and HLA in healthy donors. Study as a whole: Roughly 170 million T cells yielded approximately 110 million unique TCR beta sequences in earlier analysis. Among several hundred genotyped donors, around 82% fell in the Caucasian-associated ancestry cluster.

Study outcomes and limitations: Three chains linked to CMV were shown in vitro to be specific for CMV antigens. Earlier results showed most TCR beta V segments being productive about 90% or about 30% of the time.

This clone was seen a single time. The target antigen is unknown. With 60 Vbeta and 13 Jbeta primers, the PCR was carried out. The assay was immunoSEQ multiplex PCR, and TCRdb's table has in-frame clones only and misses some. The table includes roughly 180,000 clones, 76% detected once. V gave up 0 bases and J gave up 5 bases; unmatched junction bases: 4. The germline V gene has CDR1 SGHRS and CDR2 YFSETQ. The CDR3 extends over 15 amino acids. The sequenced sample was PBMCs. This TCR was recovered from a female donor in good health and CMV-seronegative. This chain joins TRBV5-1 and TRBJ1-1, with TRBD1 matching over 10 bases. The CDR3 DNA reads TGCGCCAGCAGCTTGGGGGGACAGGGGAGGACTGAAGCTTTCTTT. Protein sequence: CASSLGGQGRTEAFF. Complete variable domain (other parts from reference TRBV5-1 and TRBJ1-1): KAGVTQTPRYLIKTRGQQVTLSCSPISGHRSVSWYQQTPGQGLQFLFEYFSETQRNKGNFPGRFSGRQFSNSRSEMNVSTLELGDSALYLCASSLGGQGRTEAFFGQGTRLTVV.